These 3 T cell receptor beta chains originate from one sample sequenced in a study of blood T cell repertoires in COVID-19 (dated by TCRdb to the early 2020s). The receptor library was made with the immunoSEQ multiplex PCR assay. TCRdb mirrors the immuneACCESS table, restricted to in-frame sequences. Some clones are absent from its copies; in checked studies, under half trace to an unresolved V gene, and the reason for the others is unknown. In all, the sample holds hundreds of thousands of clones, and around 88% of those were seen once. In total, the top ten clones hold about 2.2% of the sample. Material for sequencing was peripheral blood. The receptors were sampled from a woman under 40 who had recovered from COVID-19.

The rearrangement uses TRBV2 and TRBJ2-7; TRBD1 might be the D (6 bases). Trimming pared 7 bases from V and 3 bases from J, leaving 10 bases between. The length of the CDR3 is 12 residues. CDR1 is SNHLY and CDR2 is FYNNEI in the germline V gene. CDR3 nucleotide sequence: TGTGCCAGCAAAGGGGGACACTACGAGCAGTACTTC. It translates to CASKGGHYEQYF.

The CDR3: CASSFSGTGELFF. The CDR3 DNA sequence: TGCGCCAGCAGCTTCTCCGGGACTGGGGAGCTGTTTTTT. The chain carries TRBV5-1 and TRBJ2-2, with D perhaps TRBD2 (6 bases). This CDR3 region has 13 residues. Trimming cost V 2 bases and J 8 bases, with 10 bases left between them. The germline V gene encodes CDR1 SGHRS and CDR2 YFSETQ.

This clone was detected only a few times. The rearrangement joins TRBV7-2 to TRBJ1-5; the match to TRBD1 covers 7 bases. Germline V gives CDR1 SGHTA, CDR2 FQGNSA. The V segment lost 1 base and the J segment 7 bases; nucleotides outside the gene matches: 7. This CDR3 is built from 15 residues. CDR3 sequence reads: CASSLDRGVRQPQHF. The CDR3 DNA reads as TGTGCCAGCAGCTTAGACAGGGGAGTGAGGCAGCCCCAGCATTTT.